This note documents a single T cell receptor beta chain sequence. There is no known antigen for this receptor. No base quality information exists; no much larger clone differs at one position. Each collaborating institution followed its own protocols to collect whole blood in K2EDTA tubes. For TCRbeta analysis, collaborators shipped samples in one of three forms: frozen whole blood, isolated PBMCs, or DNA extracted from either of those sample types. This record comes from a study of blood T cell repertoires in COVID-19 (dated by TCRdb to 2018 to 2021). For context, the study as a whole: Collaborator samples came from the United States, Italy and Spain and covered acute and convalescent phases of COVID-19. Sample metadata almost always included a de-identified subject ID, COVID-19 status, age in years and sex. Deeply sampled blood TCRbeta repertoires from subjects exposed to, actively infected with, or recovered from COVID-19 were included in the dataset. Where available, HLA class I and class II types were obtained from metadata supplied by the sample provider rather than from assay-based typing. The repertoires were released in a freely available public database meant as a resource for research on the immune response to SARS-CoV-2. Samples were obtained from the ongoing ImmuneRACE study (first 160 participants) and from over a thousand subjects provided by 6 global collaborators. The material from the prospective study consisted of cDNA or gDNA derived from T cells, B-cell-depleted T cells, or PBMCs. Study-level results and caveats: The amount of clinical and demographic metadata varied by source and participant and was provided uncurated.

TCRbeta CDR3 regions were amplified from genomic DNA using the immunoSEQ Assay, a bias-controlled multiplex PCR. The paper's processing steps were these. The number of nucleated cells in each sample was estimated by amplification of reference gene primers within the assay. Sequence reads were collapsed and filtered to measure the absolute abundance of every unique TCRbeta CDR3 rearrangement. For each sample, productive Simpson clonality was calculated by taking the square root of Simpson's diversity index across productive rearrangements. Not all clones reach the TCRdb copy of this immuneACCESS table, which keeps in-frame sequences only. Checked studies attribute under half of the gap to unresolved V genes and leave the rest unexplained. V and J calls plus clone size are reproduced from that table; the DNA served to infer D and trimming. The sample profile shows around 70,000 clones; 90% of them were found once. The top ten clones comprise about 1.5% of the sample.

In the germline V gene, CDR1 corresponds to MNHEY and CDR2 to SVGAGI. V ends up 6 bases short and J 4 bases short, with an unmatched junction base count of 5. From the cysteine up to the phenylalanine, the CDR3 has a length of 13 residues. Solely the CDR3 DNA is kept, with 39 bases framed from the first base. This TCR was sampled from a man between 45 and 60 years old with acute or convalescent COVID-19. Sequenced input: peripheral blood. The chain joins TRBV6-5 to TRBJ2-5; TRBD1 fits 7 bases in the junction. CDR3 sequence: CASSLWTGETQYF. The nucleotide sequence reads TGTGCCAGCAGCCTATGGACAGGAGAGACCCAGTACTTC.